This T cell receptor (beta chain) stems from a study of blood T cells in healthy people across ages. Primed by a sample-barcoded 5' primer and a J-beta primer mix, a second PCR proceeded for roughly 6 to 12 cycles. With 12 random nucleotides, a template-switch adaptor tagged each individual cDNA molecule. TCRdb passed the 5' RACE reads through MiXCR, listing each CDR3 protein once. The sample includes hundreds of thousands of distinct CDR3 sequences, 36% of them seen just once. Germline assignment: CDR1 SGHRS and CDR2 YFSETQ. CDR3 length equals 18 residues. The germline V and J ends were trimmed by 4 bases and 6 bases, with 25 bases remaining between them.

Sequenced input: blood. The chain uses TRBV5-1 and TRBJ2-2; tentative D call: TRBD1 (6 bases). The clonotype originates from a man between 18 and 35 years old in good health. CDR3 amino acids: CASSQGKGHEGSPGELFF. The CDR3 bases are TGCGCCAGCAGCCAGGGGAAAGGGCACGAAGGATCGCCCGGGGAGCTGTTTTTT.